These 21 T cell receptor beta chains originate from one sample sequenced in a study of blood T cell repertoires in COVID-19 (dated by TCRdb to 2018 to 2021). Library creation used the immunoSEQ multiplex PCR assay. Sourced from immuneACCESS, this table was stored by TCRdb with only in-frame sequences that have V and J called. A share of the clones is absent; for the studies checked, an unresolved V gene accounts for under half, and the remainder has no known explanation. Here the sample has about 160,000 clones; over 80% occur a single time. About a tenth of the sample is in the top ten clones. Sequences were obtained from peripheral blood. These receptors originate from a woman of 80 years or more with active or convalescent COVID-19.

The rearrangement joins TRBV4-1 to TRBJ2-7; 9 nucleotides agree with TRBD2. V shed 1 base, J shed 4 bases, and the junction held 14 bases outside the gene matches. The CDR3 sequence is 18 residues long. Germline loops: CDR1 MGHRA, CDR2 YSYEKL. In DNA, the CDR3 is TGCGCCAGCAGCCAAGTCGCGCCCGGGGCGGGGGGGACTTACGAGCAGTACTTC. Protein: CASSQVAPGAGGTYEQYF.

The genes are TRBV19 and TRBJ1-2; D might be TRBD1 (6 bases). V gave up 4 bases and J gave up 6 bases, with 12 bases separating them. The CDR3 contains 13 residues. CDR1 and CDR2 (germline): LNHDA, SQIVND (reference sequence). The CDR3 nucleotides read TGTGCCAGTAGTACTTTGGCAGGGGATGGCTACACCTTC. Its translation: CASSTLAGDGYTF.

The rearrangement links TRBV25-1 to TRBJ2-7, with a possible D match to TRBD1 (6 bases). V gave up 3 bases and J gave up 3 bases, with 12 bases separating them. CDR1 and CDR2 (germline): MGHDK, SYGVNS. This CDR3 has 14 residues. The CDR3 region has the DNA TGTGCCAGCAGTGATGACAGGAAAGTCTACGAGCAGTACTTC. Protein product: CASSDDRKVYEQYF.

The chain's CDR3 is CASSQGRGQPQHF. For the CDR3, the DNA is TGTGCCAGCTCACAGGGCCGGGGTCAGCCCCAGCATTTT. This chain joins TRBV18 and TRBJ1-5; D is undetermined. The ends were cut back, 4 bases at V and 6 bases at J, with 10 bases in the middle. CDR3 size: 13 residues. CDR1 is KGHSH and CDR2 is LQKENI in the germline V gene. Variable domain in full (rest from reference TRBV18 and TRBJ1-5): NAGVMQNPRHLVRRRGQEARLRCSPMKGHSHVYWYRQLPEEGLKFMVYLQKENIIDESGMPKERFSAEFPKEGPSILRIQQVVRGDSAAYFCASSQGRGQPQHFGDGTRLSIL.

The genes are TRBV30 and TRBJ2-1, with 11 bases that match TRBD1. Trimming took 2 bases from V and 5 from J; bases not matched to a gene: 5. The CDR3 is 15 residues long. Germline CDR1 GTSNPN, CDR2 SVGIG (reference sequence). The CDR3 sequence is CAWSTGQGANNEQFF. The CDR3 DNA reads TGTGCCTGGAGTACAGGACAGGGGGCAAACAATGAGCAGTTCTTC.

The chain is built from TRBV7-2 and TRBJ1-2; TRBD1 aligns across 11 bases. J lost 8 bases, V lost 5 bases, and 10 bases had no gene match. The CDR3 is 15 residues long. Germline values: CDR1 SGHTA, CDR2 FQGNSA. CDR3 sequence reads: CASSRTGGIQEGYTF. The CDR3 nucleotides are TGTGCCAGCAGCCGGACAGGGGGCATTCAGGAGGGCTACACCTTC.

This clone was seen once. The chain employs TRBV11-3 and TRBJ2-1; TRBD1 might be the D (5 bases). The germline gives CDR1 SGHNT, CDR2 YENEEA. The CDR3 length is 17 residues. Between the trimmed V and J ends, which lost 1 base and 7 bases, there was a span of 20 bases. The CDR3 sequence: CASSLVASGLGANEQFF. The CDR3 region has the DNA TGTGCCAGCAGCTTAGTCGCATCGGGTCTAGGGGCAAATGAGCAGTTCTTC. Using reference TRBV11-3 and TRBJ2-1 for the parts outside the CDR3, the full variable domain is EAGVVQSPRYKIIEKKQPVAFWCNPISGHNTLYWYLQNLGQGPELLIRYENEEAVDDSQLPKDRFSAERLKGVDSTLKIQPAELGDSAVYLCASSLVASGLGANEQFFGPGTRLTVL.

The chain links TRBV10-3 to TRBJ2-7, with a tentative D call TRBD2 (6 bases). The CDR3 has 12 residues. Per germline, CDR1 ENHRY and CDR2 SYGVKD. CDR3 residues: CANSGDVYEQYF. CDR3 nucleotides: TGTGCAAATTCGGGGGATGTCTACGAGCAGTACTTC.

V is TRBV10-3 and J is TRBJ1-5, with 7 bases fitting TRBD1. The CDR3 runs to 15 residues. With 10 bases clipped from V and 3 bases from J, the junction kept 12 bases outside the gene matches. Germline V gives CDR1 ENHRY, CDR2 SYGVKD. The CDR3 loop is CATLGTEGSNQPQHF. As DNA, the CDR3 is TGTGCCACCCTAGGGACAGAAGGTTCCAATCAGCCCCAGCATTTT.

The chain links TRBV5-4 to TRBJ2-3; TRBD1 matches 9 bases. CDR1 is SGHNT, CDR2 YYREEE, per germline (reference sequence). The CDR3 length is 15 residues. V shed 4 bases, J shed 3 bases, and the junction held 6 bases outside the gene matches. In DNA form, the CDR3 reads TGTGCCAGCAGCCCGGGACAGGGTAATACAGATACGCAGTATTTT. This gives the protein CASSPGQGNTDTQYF.

The rearrangement uses TRBV30 and TRBJ1-1; D possibly corresponds to TRBD1 (6 bases). The V gene lost 3 bases and the J gene lost 5 bases, with 10 bases spanning the gap. CDR1 and CDR2 (germline): GTSNPN, SVGIG (reference sequence). This CDR3 is built from 12 residues. The CDR3 reads CAWRGGRTEAFF. The CDR3 DNA follows: TGTGCCTGGAGGGGGGGGCGTACTGAAGCTTTCTTT.

The table lists this clone with a few counts. The V and J genes are TRBV24-1 and TRBJ2-2; possibly TRBD2 for D (5 bases). The CDR3 is made up of 13 amino acids. Between the trimmed V and J ends, which lost 5 bases and 4 bases, there was a span of 7 bases. Germline V gene sequence: CDR1 KGHDR, CDR2 SFDVKD. In DNA form, the CDR3 reads TGTGCCACCAGTGCACGGGGCACCGGGGAGCTGTTTTTT. Its protein is CATSARGTGELFF.

The chain recombines TRBV7-6 with TRBJ2-3, with TRBD2 identical over 8 bases. Trimming removed 2 bases from V and 6 bases from J; junction bases left unmatched: 13. CDR3 length equals 17 residues. Germline CDR1 SGHVS, CDR2 FNYEAQ. The CDR3: CASSLRIAGSNFDTQYF. CDR3 nucleotides: TGTGCCAGCAGCTTACGGATAGCGGGGAGCAACTTCGATACGCAGTATTTT.

The chain recombines TRBV10-3 with TRBJ2-7; the match to TRBD1 covers 9 bases. CDR1 ENHRY and CDR2 SYGVKD come from the germline V gene. This CDR3 spans 13 amino acids. J gave up 3 bases and V 7 bases, and 4 bases lay outside the gene matches. The CDR3 region is CAITPGQGYEQYF. The CDR3 region has the DNA TGTGCCATCACCCCGGGACAGGGCTACGAGCAGTACTTC.

The V call is TRBV23-1, the J call TRBJ2-1; 9 bases fit TRBD1. TRBV23-1 is labeled an ORF, and its function is uncertain. V was pared by 3 bases and J by 6 bases, with 6 bases of the junction left unmatched. The CDR3 contains 15 residues. CDR3 loop: CASSQGRDRVNEQFF. The DNA for the CDR3 is TGCGCCAGCAGTCAGGGCCGGGACAGGGTCAATGAGCAGTTCTTC.

The chain has TRBV11-2 and TRBJ1-1; D is unresolved. Looked up from germline, CDR1 is SGHAT and CDR2 is FQNNGV. V gave up 1 base and J gave up 8 bases, with 11 bases separating them. This CDR3 has 13 amino acids. The CDR3 DNA sequence: TGTGCCAGCAGCTTAGCGGGGTGGATCGAAGCTTTCTTT. Encoded protein: CASSLAGWIEAFF.

This clone was picked up a small number of times. V gene TRBV6-2 or TRBV6-3 combines with J gene TRBJ2-5; TRBD2 aligns across 14 bases. Germline assignment: CDR1 MNHEY and CDR2 SVGEGT. With 5 bases clipped from V and 2 bases from J, the junction kept 7 bases outside the gene matches. This CDR3 is built from 17 residues. For the CDR3, the DNA is TGTGCCAGCAGTCCGAGGACTAGCGGGGGGACACAAGAGACCCAGTACTTC. Translation: CASSPRTSGGTQETQYF.

This chain uses TRBV23-1 with TRBJ1-3, with TRBD1 identical over 11 bases. TRBV23-1 is assigned to the ORF class and has an uncertain function. J was trimmed by 9 bases and V by 5 bases; bases with no gene match: 15. This CDR3 has 17 amino acids. The CDR3 DNA reads TGCGCCAGCAGTACTGAAAAAAGCGGGACAGGGGGTACCACCATATATTTT. Translation gives CASSTEKSGTGGTTIYF.

V is TRBV28 and J is TRBJ1-6, with D maybe TRBD1 (5 bases). Trimming pared 8 bases from V and 5 bases from J, leaving 10 bases between. The CDR3 sequence is 13 residues long. Germline V gene lookup returns CDR1 MDHEN and CDR2 SYDVKM. The DNA for the CDR3 is TGTGCCAGCGGCGGGGGAAATAATTCACCCCTCCACTTT. As protein: CASGGGNNSPLHF.

The J gene is TRBJ2-5, the V gene TRBV6-2 or TRBV6-3; TRBD1 matches 10 bases. The length of the CDR3 is 15 residues. The trim removed 5 bases at V and 6 bases at J, leaving 9 bases unmatched. The germline CDR1 and CDR2 sequences are MNHEY and SVGEGT. The CDR3 DNA follows: TGTGCCAGCAGTCGTGGGACAGGGGTGACTCAGACCCAGTACTTC. As protein: CASSRGTGVTQTQYF.

This clone was observed once. This chain uses TRBV27 with TRBJ1-1; the match to TRBD1 covers 7 bases. Germline loops: CDR1 MNHEY, CDR2 SMNVEV (reference sequence). The J segment lost 1 base and the V segment lost 2 bases, leaving 1 base of the junction unmatched. This CDR3 region has 14 residues. In DNA form, the CDR3 reads TGTGCCAGCAGTTTAGAGGGGGCGAACACTGAAGCTTTCTTT. Protein: CASSLEGANTEAFF.